Listed below are T cell receptor beta chains from one sample, sequenced in a study of read filtering for tumor transcriptome and immune sequencing. Each CDR3 protein is one row after TCRdb ran MiXCR on the reads. In the table there are over 50,000 distinct CDR3 sequences, roughly a fifth of which are singletons. Sequencing used a population of CD138-negative cells sorted from bone marrow. The receptors were gathered from a donor at least 40 years old with multiple myeloma. Both conserved end residues are part of each CDR3. The order of the fields is V gene, J gene, D gene, clone size, CDR3 length, CDR3 protein, CDR3 DNA. A D gene is named only where the DNA matches it firmly. Expanded clones are given a class, and other clones once, few, many or no size at all.

>TRBV28|TRBJ2-7|.|few|13
CASSFVDRSEQYF
TGTGCCAGCAGTTTCGTGGACAGAAGTGAGCAGTACTTC
>TRBV12-3/TRBV12-4|TRBJ2-3|TRBD2|many|17
CASSQNTGTSGTDTQYF
TGTGCCAGCAGCCAAAACACCGGGACTAGCGGCACAGATACGCAGTATTTT
>TRBV20-1|TRBJ2-1|.|.|15
CSARGGMVSYNEQFF
TGCAGTGCTAGAGGGGGAATGGTCTCCTACAATGAGCAGTTCTTC
>TRBV28|TRBJ2-7|.|many|15
CASSLLETSSYEQYF
TGTGCCAGCAGTCTTCTTGAGACTTCCTCCTACGAGCAGTACTTC
>TRBV7-8|TRBJ2-3|.|.|12
CAGVSSPSLQYF
TGTGCCGGCGTTTCGTCTCCGAGTCTGCAGTATTTT
>TRBV5-1|TRBJ2-7|TRBD1|.|14
CASSSDRGWYEQYF
TGCGCCAGCAGTTCAGACAGGGGTTGGTACGAGCAGTACTTC
>TRBV3-1|TRBJ2-7|.|many|13
CASSRDIAYEQYF
TGTGCCAGCAGCCGCGACATCGCCTACGAGCAGTACTTC
>TRBV23-1|TRBJ2-2|TRBD1|many|18
CASSHFPGDRGITGELFF
TGCGCCAGCAGTCATTTCCCTGGGGACAGGGGGATTACCGGGGAGCTGTTTTTT
>TRBV7-2|TRBJ2-1|TRBD2|medium-sized|15
CASSRTSGYYNEQFF
TGTGCCAGCAGCAGAACTAGCGGGTACTACAATGAGCAGTTCTTC
>TRBV2|TRBJ2-7|.|many|12
CASSEALGRMDF
TGTGCCAGCAGTGAAGCGCTTGGCAGGATGGACTTC
>TRBV2|TRBJ2-1|TRBD2|.|18
CASSFTHSGLAGDNEQFF
TGTGCCAGCAGTTTCACACACTCCGGACTAGCGGGAGACAATGAGCAGTTCTTC
>TRBV30|TRBJ2-5|.|many|15
CAWSGEWALQETQYF
TGTGCCTGGAGCGGAGAGTGGGCCCTCCAAGAGACCCAGTACTTC
>TRBV18|TRBJ2-5|TRBD1|many|15
CASSPYRGLEETQYF
TGTGCCAGCTCACCATACAGGGGGCTGGAGGAGACCCAGTACTTC
>TRBV27|TRBJ2-1|TRBD2|many|16
CASSAGLAGVVGEQFF
TGTGCCAGCAGTGCCGGACTAGCGGGAGTCGTTGGTGAGCAGTTCTTC
>TRBV5-1|TRBJ2-3|.|many|15
CASSLDGLRTDTQYF
TGCGCCAGCAGCTTGGACGGATTACGCACAGATACGCAGTATTTT
>TRBV6-1|TRBJ1-5|.|few|18
CASSERSDRSTPNQPQHF
TGTGCCAGCAGTGAACGTTCGGACAGATCAACTCCCAATCAGCCCCAGCATTTT
>TRBV5-1|TRBJ1-1|.|many|12
CASSLTGGVAFF
TGCGCCAGCAGCTTGACAGGAGGAGTAGCTTTCTTT
>TRBV7-8|TRBJ2-1|TRBD2|many|15
CASSVGLVGNNEQFF
TGTGCCAGCAGCGTGGGACTAGTTGGTAACAATGAGCAGTTCTTC
>TRBV7-6|TRBJ1-1|.|.|14
CASSGGPLNTEAFF
TGTGCCAGCAGCGGCGGGCCCCTTAACACTGAAGCTTTCTTT
>TRBV3-1|TRBJ1-4|.|many|13
CASSQGSGEKLFF
TGTGCCAGCAGCCAGGGTTCGGGCGAAAAACTGTTTTTT
>TRBV14|TRBJ2-1|.|medium-sized|15
CASSAISGLYNEQFF
TGTGCCAGCAGCGCCATCAGCGGGCTCTACAATGAGCAGTTCTTC
>TRBV6-5|TRBJ1-2|.|many|11
CASSSNYGYTF
TGTGCCAGCAGTTCGAACTATGGCTACACCTTC
>TRBV6-1|TRBJ2-1|.|many|14
CASRVEHVYNEQFF
TGTGCCAGCAGGGTCGAGCACGTTTACAATGAGCAGTTCTTC
>TRBV29-1|TRBJ1-1|.|many|13
CSVDGRGVAEAFF
TGCAGCGTTGATGGTCGGGGGGTCGCTGAAGCTTTCTTT
>TRBV7-9|TRBJ1-1|.|few|18
CASSSPLGAGIRATEAFF
TGTGCCAGCAGCTCCCCCTTGGGGGCCGGAATTAGGGCCACTGAAGCTTTCTTT
>TRBV7-2|TRBJ2-5|TRBD2|many|15
CASSLRGLAEETQYF
TGTGCCAGCAGCTTACGAGGACTAGCGGAAGAGACCCAGTACTTC
>TRBV2|TRBJ1-3|.|few|13
CASNLDGGNTIYF
TGTGCCAGCAATCTAGACGGTGGAAACACCATATATTTT
>TRBV28|TRBJ2-7|.|many|12
CASSFRIGEQYF
TGTGCCAGCAGTTTTCGGATTGGCGAGCAGTACTTC
>TRBV5-1|TRBJ2-1|.|many|14
CASSLPNREDEQFF
TGCGCCAGCAGCTTGCCGAACAGGGAGGATGAGCAGTTCTTC
>TRBV5-1|TRBJ1-1|.|few|14
CASSLGPLLAEAFF
TGCGCCAGCAGCTTGGGGCCTCTCCTCGCTGAAGCTTTCTTT
>TRBV7-3|TRBJ2-3|TRBD1|.|14
CASGRGGWTDTQYF
TGTGCCAGCGGTAGAGGGGGCTGGACAGATACGCAGTATTTT
>TRBV4-1|TRBJ1-6|.|many|15
CASSQDVFYNSPLHF
TGTGCCAGCAGCCAAGACGTATTCTATAATTCACCCCTCCACTTT
>TRBV15|TRBJ1-4|TRBD1|once|17
CATSRDRQGATNEKLLF
TGTGCCACCAGCAGAGATCGGCAGGGGGCAACTAATGAAAAACTGCTTTTT
>TRBV20-1|TRBJ2-2|.|many|14
CSASLGGNTGELFF
TGCAGTGCTAGCCTTGGAGGGAACACCGGGGAGCTGTTTTTT
>TRBV7-2|TRBJ2-1|TRBD2|many|16
CASSRRGTSGSNEQFF
TGTGCCAGCAGTCGTAGGGGGACTAGCGGGAGCAATGAGCAGTTCTTC
>TRBV20-1|TRBJ2-1|TRBD2|many|17
CSARPGTSGGRSNEQFF
TGCAGTGCTAGACCCGGGACTAGCGGGGGGCGATCCAATGAGCAGTTCTTC
>TRBV7-2|TRBJ2-3|.|many|15
CASTQLAGAPDTQYF
TGTGCCAGCACCCAGCTGGCGGGGGCCCCAGATACGCAGTATTTT
>TRBV5-1|TRBJ2-1|TRBD2|many|15
CASSLGSGSKDEQFF
TGCGCCAGCAGCTTGGGAAGCGGGAGTAAAGATGAGCAGTTCTTC
>TRBV6-5|TRBJ2-2|TRBD2|many|21
CASSPWHLAGAHSPGTGELFF
TGTGCCAGCAGTCCATGGCATCTAGCGGGGGCTCACTCGCCGGGAACCGGGGAGCTGTTTTTT
>TRBV7-6|TRBJ2-3|.|many|16
CASSLAGGEFTDTQYF
TGTGCCAGCAGCCTAGCCGGCGGGGAGTTCACAGATACGCAGTATTTT
>TRBV7-2|TRBJ2-2|.|many|14
CASSLGGNTGELFF
TGTGCCAGCAGCTTAGGGGGAAACACCGGGGAGCTGTTTTTT
>TRBV20-1|TRBJ2-1|TRBD2|many|17
CSAPSPPKGLADNEQFF
TGCAGTGCTCCCAGCCCCCCGAAAGGACTAGCGGACAATGAGCAGTTCTTC
>TRBV20-1|TRBJ2-1|TRBD2|.|17
CSAREGTLAGENNEQFF
TGCAGTGCTAGAGAGGGGACTCTAGCGGGGGAAAACAATGAGCAGTTCTTC
>TRBV20-1|TRBJ2-2|TRBD2|many|19
CSARGATSGGRWDTGELFF
TGCAGTGCTAGAGGAGCGACTAGCGGGGGAAGGTGGGACACCGGGGAGCTGTTTTTT
>TRBV12-3/TRBV12-4|TRBJ2-2|TRBD2|many|15
CASRPLAGGFGELFF
TGTGCCAGCAGGCCCTTAGCGGGAGGATTCGGGGAGCTGTTTTTT
>TRBV5-5|TRBJ2-1|.|few|16
CASSFRTGGLTFEQFF
TGTGCCAGCAGCTTTCGAACGGGGGGCCTCACATTTGAGCAGTTCTTC
>TRBV5-1|TRBJ2-2|TRBD2|many|16
CASSATSGVNTGELFF
TGCGCCAGCAGCGCGACTAGCGGAGTTAACACCGGGGAGCTGTTTTTT
>TRBV20-1|TRBJ1-5|.|once|13
CSASPGVNQPQHF
TGCAGTGCTTCCCCGGGGGTAAATCAGCCCCAGCATTTT
>TRBV7-9|TRBJ2-1|TRBD2|many|17
CASSLDVTSGGSDEQFF
TGTGCCAGCAGCTTAGATGTGACTAGCGGGGGGTCTGATGAGCAGTTCTTC
>TRBV20-1|TRBJ1-1|.|.|16
CSARVGQGRPGTEAFF
TGCAGTGCTAGGGTTGGGCAGGGTCGCCCAGGGACTGAAGCTTTCTTT
>TRBV2|TRBJ2-2|.|many|13
CASSQSGSAELFF
TGTGCCAGCAGTCAATCCGGCTCCGCGGAGCTGTTTTTT
>TRBV6-5|TRBJ1-1|TRBD1|many|13
CASKRGRWTEAFF
TGTGCCAGCAAGAGGGGGCGGTGGACTGAAGCTTTCTTT
>TRBV20-1|TRBJ1-5|TRBD1|few|15
CSASLRQGGFQPQHF
TGCAGTGCTAGCCTGAGACAGGGTGGTTTTCAGCCCCAGCATTTT
>TRBV20-1|TRBJ2-5|.|medium-sized|16
CSARDWGAGARETQYF
TGCAGTGCTAGAGATTGGGGGGCAGGGGCGAGAGAGACCCAGTACTTC
>TRBV5-1|TRBJ2-7|.|many|16
CASSNTGFVSSYEQYF
TGCGCCAGCAGCAATACGGGATTCGTGAGCTCCTACGAGCAGTACTTC